The entry that follows covers one T cell receptor (beta chain) sequence. The clone's antigen remains unknown. No base qualities exist here, and no much larger clone lies one base off it. The library came from the immunoSEQ multiplex PCR assay. The multiplex PCR relied on a mix of 60 forward primers for TCR Vbeta segments and 13 reverse primers for TCR Jbeta segments. The CDR3 region of rearranged TCR beta genes was amplified from genomic DNA by a multiplex PCR assay. Amplified TCR beta libraries were sequenced as 87-base-pair reads on the Illumina HiSeq System. Concerning the study's data processing: In a later analysis, some 80 million unique TCR beta chains were counted across the 500 to 850 repertoires, and around 10 million of these chains were shared by at least two donors. Raw reads were error-corrected and collapsed into unique sequences by a nearest-neighbor algorithm in which closely related sequences were merged to remove PCR and sequencing errors. To assign V, D and J gene segments, CDR3 sequences were aligned to IMGT reference sequences. For a sequence to be retained, at least a six-nucleotide match to both a V gene segment and a J gene segment was required. Rearrangements were classified as productive when the CDR3 lacked stop codons and remained in frame with V and J, and all other rearrangements were classified as non-productive. Following IMGT convention, CDR3 was defined as the stretch from the second conserved V-encoded cysteine to the conserved J-encoded phenylalanine. The earlier analysis of around 640 of the donors excluded sequences that lacked an unambiguous match to a single V gene segment. In an earlier analysis of more than 500 of the donors, a V segment was called functional when productive rearrangements were above 56.7%, and segregating when the standard deviation between donors exceeded 5%. A statistical classification framework was developed to diagnose cytomegalovirus status using the catalog of TCR beta chain sequences. In a later analysis, TCR nucleotide sequences were compared against IMGT/GENE-DB human TR gene sequences so that V and J genes could be assigned. A later analysis assigned CDR3 sequences and most-parsimonious VDJ recombination scenarios with the TCRdist pipeline. A later analysis defined each TCR beta chain by its CDR3 amino acid sequence plus V-gene family, and excluded reads lacking a unique V-gene family. As a way to deal with suspected cross-contamination and a sequencing artifact, a later analysis dropped hundreds of nucleotide sequences that were highly shared and had low generation probability. In a later analysis, a clonal expansion index for each public chain was calculated from normalized within-repertoire ranks of inferred template counts. A later analysis computed generation probabilities with a VDJ recombination model fitted to out-of-frame rearrangements, and checked the results against IGoR. Hypergeometric tests were used in a later analysis to score TCR-TCR, TCR-HLA and TCR-CMV co-occurrence, with a repertoire-size bias correction applied to the TCR pairs. False discovery rates were estimated in a later analysis by permuting HLA or CMV assignments 20 times. In a later analysis, co-occurring TCRs were grouped using DBSCAN, with TCRdist sequence similarity added in when clustering inside HLA-allele-positive subsets. Repertoires with fewer than 30,000 or more than 120,000 public chains were left out of co-occurrence clustering, as were a handful of repertoires with anomalous nucleotide sharing. As stored in TCRdb, this immuneACCESS dataset retains in-frame rearrangements with V and J assigned. A fraction of the clones does not appear; measured against another copy, unresolved V genes explain less than half of the discrepancy, and the remainder lacks a known reason. V and J calls and clone size are those listed in that table; D and trimming were worked out from the DNA. This sample holds 95,000 to 110,000 clones; over 9% were observed only once. Of the sample, 5% to 6.5% is held by the ten largest clones.

This sample is drawn from a study of cytomegalovirus exposure and HLA in healthy donors (dated by TCRdb to between 2016 and 2019). For the study in its entirety: An earlier analysis of approximately 550 of the donors reported approximately 290 Gb of sequence data and 100 million to 140 million unique TCR beta sequences from roughly 200 million T cells. Several DR-DQ haplotypes were handled as single units for association and clustering because linkage in the cohort was strong. Alongside the repertoire data, information on donor age, sex, ethnicity and CMV serostatus was compiled. An early release covering roughly 600 HLA-typed donors comprised 300 to 350 gigabases of sequencing data and tens of millions of unique TCR sequences. Besides the first cohort of approximately 670 subjects, a separate validation cohort made up of 120 different subjects was used. In a later analysis, previously published TCR beta repertoires from 666 donors were re-analyzed and high-resolution HLA genotyping was added so that TCR occurrence patterns could be studied. The study aimed to test whether cataloging public T cell receptors could reveal signatures of past pathogen exposure. The T cell repertoires of about 700 subjects were profiled by immunosequencing and related to cytomegalovirus serostatus. On average, about 200,000 unique TCR beta nucleotide sequences were sequenced per donor among several hundred genotyped donors of the cohort, with roughly 18% of those sequences being non-productive. The genetic ancestry cluster associated with self-reported Caucasian donors included about four fifths of the roughly 400 genotyped donors. A later genetic analysis took genome-wide SNP genotypes for about three fifths of the roughly 700 donors and used that subset as a discovery cohort. Class I and class II HLA loci were covered by the typing at four-digit resolution. The number of donors typed differed by locus, with roughly 620-630 for A, B, C, DRB1 and DQB1, approximately 500 for DQA1, under 610 for DPA1, and about 450 for DPB1. In an earlier analysis of around 540 of the donors, high-throughput TCR beta sequencing was used to judge whether each TCR beta V gene segment behaved as functional or pseudogenic. Every repertoire in the discovery cohort had been generated on one and the same sequencing platform. To predict cytomegalovirus infection status, the study combined high-throughput TCR immunosequencing, statistical association of individual TCRs with disease status, and machine learning. Rather than using new phenotypic data, the later analysis identified candidate immune exposures from TCR beta sequences and from how often those sequences occurred across donors. Study-wide conclusions, independent of this receptor: Linkage disequilibrium might explain the correlated functional status among segregating V segments, but an unknown experimental factor could not be ruled out. A later genetic analysis reported fewer N-insertions in productive TCRs among donors in an Asian-associated ancestry cluster than the roughly 720-donor mean. A cluster of highly shared sequence variants was judged likely to be a technical artifact of the sequencing pipeline. When HLA alleles, especially DR and DQ, strongly co-occurred, TCR associations were difficult to assign to individual alleles. Most CMV-associated TCR beta chains appeared to be HLA-restricted in a later analysis, and the HLA associations seemed to be driven largely by CMV exposure. CMV serostatus was the only immune exposure information available for the cohort. According to a later analysis, parvovirus B19, influenza, CMV and Epstein-Barr virus appeared linked to several top co-occurrence clusters. Approximately 16 rarely observed V segments, including chromosome 9 orphons, were excluded from the earlier analysis of several hundred of the donors because counts were too low. The presence/absence analyses assumed that sequencing depth was roughly uniform across donors, and that assumption may not be true. In a later analysis, HLA-associated TCR beta chains showed more clonal expansion and lower generation probabilities than non-associated chains that were equally common. A later analysis associated some 17,000 TCR beta sequences with specific HLA alleles at a false discovery rate of 0.05. Some IMGT-functional V segments, including TRBV6-2 and TRBV6-3, could not be distinguished by the 87-base-pair reads and were therefore excluded. A further reported finding was that TCR beta sequences accurately predicted the HLA-A and HLA-B alleles for most subjects in the first cohort. A later analysis found that TCR association rates varied across HLA loci, with DRB1 alleles showing the most associated TCRs and HLA-C alleles the fewest. Most TCR sequences were observed very rarely across donors, whereas some public TCRs were present in many individuals. The cohort was sequenced for TCR beta chains only, and without alpha or paired-chain data the features that could be detected were limited. A few of the identified cytomegalovirus-associated TCR beta chains were confirmed in vitro to be specific for cytomegalovirus antigens. Because HLA typing was missing for some donors at each locus, association tests included only the typed subset. According to the authors, the approach could potentially be generalized to other disease states and immunological phenotypes. In an earlier analysis of about 550 of the donors, most TCR beta V segments were observed in productive rearrangements about 90% or about 30% of the time, broadly matching IMGT annotations. The study listed approximately 150 TCR beta chains as associated with cytomegalovirus. V-gene and J-gene trimming of TCR beta chains was associated with a missense DCLRE1C variant in a later genetic analysis, and the association was replicated in an independent cohort. In both the original and validation cohorts, the classifier was reported to diagnose cytomegalovirus status with high specificity and sensitivity.

The cohort consisted of 600 to 700 healthy bone marrow donors. Cohort members were all nominally healthy when sampled, although unrecorded immune exposures were likely present. The donor was CMV seropositive and was included in the group of approximately 300 seropositive cohort members. A peripheral blood sample was collected from each donor, and TCR beta sequencing was performed on peripheral blood mononuclear cells. Genomic DNA extraction from the blood cell samples was performed with the Qiagen DNeasy Blood Extraction Kit. CDR1 MNHEY and CDR2 SVGAGI were looked up in the germline V gene. From cysteine to phenylalanine, the CDR3 is 13 amino acids long. Of the read, only the CDR3 DNA is kept; its 39 bases are in frame from base 1. The trim is 5 bases for V and 1 base for J, with a gap of 8 bases between the germline ends.

Sequenced sample: PBMCs. The sequence was collected from a man between 40 and 49 years old in good health and CMV-seropositive. The sequence links TRBV6-5 to TRBJ1-1; no D gene can be assigned with confidence. The CDR3 reads CASSEAENTEAFF. The nucleotide sequence is TGTGCCAGCAGTGAAGCGGAGAACACTGAAGCTTTCTTT.